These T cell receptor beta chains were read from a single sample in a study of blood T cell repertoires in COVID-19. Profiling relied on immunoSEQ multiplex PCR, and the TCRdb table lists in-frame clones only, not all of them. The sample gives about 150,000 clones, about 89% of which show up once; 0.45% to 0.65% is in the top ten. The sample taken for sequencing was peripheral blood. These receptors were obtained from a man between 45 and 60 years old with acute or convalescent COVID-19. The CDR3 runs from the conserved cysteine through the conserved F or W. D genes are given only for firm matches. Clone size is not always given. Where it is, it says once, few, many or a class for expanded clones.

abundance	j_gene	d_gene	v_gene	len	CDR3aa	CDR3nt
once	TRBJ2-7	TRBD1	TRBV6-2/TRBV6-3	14	CAGSYDRGRYEQYF	TGTGCCGGCAGTTACGACAGGGGGCGGTACGAGCAGTACTTC
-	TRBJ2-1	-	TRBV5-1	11	CASSLTSRQFF	TGCGCCAGCAGCTTGACTAGTAGGCAGTTCTTC
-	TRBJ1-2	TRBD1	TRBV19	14	CASSEGASQAGYTF	TGTGCCAGTAGCGAGGGGGCTTCTCAAGCTGGCTACACCTTC
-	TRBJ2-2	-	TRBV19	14	CASSPGHILGELFF	TGTGCCAGTAGTCCGGGACATATCCTAGGGGAGCTGTTTTTT
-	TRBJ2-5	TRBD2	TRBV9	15	CASTDGTSYEETQYF	TGTGCCAGCACCGACGGGACTAGCTATGAAGAGACCCAGTACTTC
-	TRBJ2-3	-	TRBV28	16	CASSRPLVMLTDTQYF	TGTGCCAGCAGCCGCCCTTTAGTAATGCTCACAGATACGCAGTATTTT
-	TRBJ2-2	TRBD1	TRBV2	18	CASSPWGQGAWNTGELFF	TGTGCCAGCAGTCCATGGGGACAGGGGGCATGGAACACCGGGGAGCTGTTTTTT
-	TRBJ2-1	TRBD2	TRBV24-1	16	CATSDVSGSLSNEQFF	TGTGCCACCAGTGACGTTAGCGGGAGTCTCTCCAATGAGCAGTTCTTC
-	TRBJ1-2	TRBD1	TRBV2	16	CASSGAWRDRDYGYTF	TGTGCCAGCAGTGGCGCCTGGAGGGACAGAGACTATGGCTACACCTTC
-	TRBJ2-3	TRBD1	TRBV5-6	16	CASSPGLTGVSDTQYF	TGTGCCAGCAGCCCGGGGTTGACAGGGGTATCAGATACGCAGTATTTT
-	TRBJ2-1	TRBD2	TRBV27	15	CASSTGLDRGNEQFF	TGTGCCAGCAGTACCGGACTAGACCGAGGGAATGAGCAGTTCTTC
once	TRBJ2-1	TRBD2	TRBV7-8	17	CASSLIAGGPINNEQFF	TGTGCCAGCAGCTTAATCGCGGGGGGACCTATTAACAATGAGCAGTTCTTC